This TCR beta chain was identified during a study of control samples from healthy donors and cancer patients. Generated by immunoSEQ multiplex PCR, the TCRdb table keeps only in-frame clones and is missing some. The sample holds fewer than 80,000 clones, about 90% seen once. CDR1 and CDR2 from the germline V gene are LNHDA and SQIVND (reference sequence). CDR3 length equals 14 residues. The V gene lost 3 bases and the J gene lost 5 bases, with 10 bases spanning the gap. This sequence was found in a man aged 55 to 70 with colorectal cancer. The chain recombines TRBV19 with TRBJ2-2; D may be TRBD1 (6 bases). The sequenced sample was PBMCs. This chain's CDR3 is CASSMSRGTGELFF. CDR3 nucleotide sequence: TGTGCCAGTAGTATGAGTAGGGGGACCGGGGAGCTGTTTTTT.